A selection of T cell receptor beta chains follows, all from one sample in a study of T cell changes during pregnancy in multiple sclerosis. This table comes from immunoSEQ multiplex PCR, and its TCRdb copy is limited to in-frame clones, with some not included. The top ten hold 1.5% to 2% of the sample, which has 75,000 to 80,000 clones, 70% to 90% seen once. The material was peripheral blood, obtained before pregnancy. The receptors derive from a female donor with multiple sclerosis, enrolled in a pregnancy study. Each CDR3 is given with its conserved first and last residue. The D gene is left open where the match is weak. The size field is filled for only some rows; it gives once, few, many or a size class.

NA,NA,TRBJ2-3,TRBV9,CASSAGHRTDTQYF,TGTGCCAGCAGCGCGGGACACCGCACAGATACGCAGTATTTT
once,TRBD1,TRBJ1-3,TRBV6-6,CASSPQGPPSGNTIYF,TGTGCCAGCAGTCCACAGGGGCCTCCCTCTGGAAACACCATATATTTT
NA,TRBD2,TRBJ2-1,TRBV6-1,CASSESGGYNEQFF,TGTGCCAGCAGTGAAAGCGGGGGGTACAATGAGCAGTTCTTC
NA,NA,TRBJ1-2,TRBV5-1,CASSLGGEWEALGYTF,TGCGCCAGCAGCTTGGGAGGGGAATGGGAGGCTTTGGGGTACACCTTC
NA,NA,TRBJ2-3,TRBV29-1,CSVAADTQYF,TGCAGCGTTGCGGCAGATACGCAGTATTTT
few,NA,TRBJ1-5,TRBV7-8,CASSSGQFSNQPQHF,TGTGCCAGCAGCTCCGGACAGTTTAGCAATCAGCCCCAGCATTTT
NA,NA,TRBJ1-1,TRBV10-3,CAISEGRAAFF,TGTGCCATCAGTGAAGGGAGGGCAGCTTTCTTT
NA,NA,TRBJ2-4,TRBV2,CASSPTWTGRDKNIQYF,TGTGCCAGCAGTCCTACATGGACAGGGAGGGACAAAAACATTCAGTACTTC
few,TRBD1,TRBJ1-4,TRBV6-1,CASSEGGTGGEKLFF,TGTGCCAGCAGTGAAGGGGGGACAGGGGGAGAAAAACTGTTTTTT
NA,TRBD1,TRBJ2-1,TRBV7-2,CASSLRFQGAGNEQFF,TGTGCCAGCAGCTTACGATTCCAGGGGGCAGGAAATGAGCAGTTCTTC
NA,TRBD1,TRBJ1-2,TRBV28,CASRAGGAFYGYTF,TGTGCCAGCAGGGCAGGGGGCGCATTCTATGGCTACACCTTC
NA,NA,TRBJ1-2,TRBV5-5,CASSLVGGDYGYTF,TGTGCCAGCAGCTTGGTGGGGGGGGATTATGGCTACACCTTC
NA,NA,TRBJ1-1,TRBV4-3,CASSPSVAGVNTEAFF,TGCGCCAGCAGCCCTTCCGTGGCAGGGGTGAACACTGAAGCTTTCTTT
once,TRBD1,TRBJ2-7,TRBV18,CASSPLAPQGAGEQYF,TGTGCCAGCTCACCCCTCGCCCCACAGGGGGCAGGTGAGCAGTACTTC
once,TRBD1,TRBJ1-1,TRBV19,CASTNNRGMEAFF,TGTGCCAGTACAAATAACAGGGGTATGGAAGCTTTCTTT
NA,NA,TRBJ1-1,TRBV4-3,CASSQDTDTEAFF,TGCGCCAGCAGCCAAGATACGGACACTGAAGCTTTCTTT
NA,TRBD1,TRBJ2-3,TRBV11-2,CASSSRQGRTDTQYF,TGTGCCAGCAGCTCACGACAGGGGCGCACAGATACGCAGTATTTT
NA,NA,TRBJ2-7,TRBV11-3,CASSFRARHEQYF,TGTGCCAGCAGCTTCCGAGCACGCCACGAGCAGTACTTC
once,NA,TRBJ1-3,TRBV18,CASSRQVSSGNTIYF,TGTGCCAGCTCAAGACAGGTCAGCTCTGGAAACACCATATATTTT
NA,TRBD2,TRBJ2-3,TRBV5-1,CASSYEIAGGANTQYF,TGCGCCAGCAGCTATGAGATAGCGGGGGGGGCCAATACGCAGTATTTT
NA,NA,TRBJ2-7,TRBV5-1,CASSFGDDLSYEQYF,TGCGCCAGCAGCTTTGGAGATGACCTCTCCTACGAGCAGTACTTC
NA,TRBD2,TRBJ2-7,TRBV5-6,CASSPPGGVYEQYF,TGTGCCAGCAGCCCCCCTGGGGGGGTGTACGAGCAGTACTTC
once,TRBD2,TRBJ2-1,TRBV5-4,CAGSGGGEGSYEQFF,TGTGCCGGATCTGGCGGGGGGGAGGGGTCTTATGAGCAGTTCTTC
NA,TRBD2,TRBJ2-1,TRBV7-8,CASSPWLRLAGDNEQFF,TGTGCCAGCAGCCCTTGGTTGCGACTAGCGGGGGATAATGAGCAGTTCTTC
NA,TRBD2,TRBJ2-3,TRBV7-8,CASSSLLAGMADTQYF,TGTGCCAGCAGCTCTCTCTTAGCGGGGATGGCAGATACGCAGTATTTT